The T cell receptor beta chain described here comes from a study of identifying expanded T cells in peripheral blood. Study-wide results and limits: Roughly two-week clone count variance significantly increased as total template count grew. Differentially abundant clones: around 1.1 between replicates, about 16 at two to three weeks, around 20 at four.

Collection occurred without any documented infections or immune events in donors. The assay was immunoSEQ multiplex PCR, and TCRdb's table has in-frame clones only and misses some. Of roughly 96,000 clones listed, 88% are singletons. With regard to this clone: Its antigen is not known.

The source is a person aged 18 to 75 in good health. What was sequenced was blood.

CDR3 DNA sequence: TGCGCCAGCAGCTTGGCTACAAGGGTTGAAGCTTTCTTT. Protein product: CASSLATRVEAFF. This chain connects TRBV5-1 to TRBJ1-1; D is unclear. Germline assignment: CDR1 SGHRS and CDR2 YFSETQ. V lost 0 bases to trimming and J lost 7 bases, with 10 bases between them. This CDR3 spans 13 amino acids.